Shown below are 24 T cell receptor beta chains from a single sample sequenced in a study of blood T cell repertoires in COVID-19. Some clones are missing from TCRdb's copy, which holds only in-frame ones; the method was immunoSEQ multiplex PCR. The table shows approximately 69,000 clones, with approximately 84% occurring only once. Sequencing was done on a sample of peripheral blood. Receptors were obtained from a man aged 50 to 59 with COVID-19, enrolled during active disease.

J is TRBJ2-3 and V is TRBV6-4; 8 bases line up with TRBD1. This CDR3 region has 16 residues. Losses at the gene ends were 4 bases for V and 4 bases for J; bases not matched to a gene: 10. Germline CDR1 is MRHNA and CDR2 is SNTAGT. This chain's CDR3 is CASSVSNGQGADTQYF. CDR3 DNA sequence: TGTGCCAGCAGTGTCTCGAACGGACAGGGTGCAGATACGCAGTATTTT.

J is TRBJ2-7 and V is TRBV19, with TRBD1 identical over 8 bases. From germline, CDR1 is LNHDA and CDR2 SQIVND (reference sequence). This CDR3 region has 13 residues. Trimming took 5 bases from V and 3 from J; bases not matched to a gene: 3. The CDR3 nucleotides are TGTGCCAGTAGTGTCACAGGGGGCTACGAGCAGTACTTC. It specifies CASSVTGGYEQYF.

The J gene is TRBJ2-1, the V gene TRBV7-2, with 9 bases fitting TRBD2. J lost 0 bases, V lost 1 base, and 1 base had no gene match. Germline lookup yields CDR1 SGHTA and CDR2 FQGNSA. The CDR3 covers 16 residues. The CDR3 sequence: CASSLDSGSSYNEQFF. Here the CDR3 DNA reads TGTGCCAGCAGCTTAGATAGCGGGAGCTCCTACAATGAGCAGTTCTTC.

Here the CDR3 DNA reads TGTGCCTGGAGTAGGGGCAGCGTGAACACCGGGGAGCTGTTTTTT. Protein: CAWSRGSVNTGELFF. The J gene is TRBJ2-2, the V gene TRBV30; weak D call: TRBD1 (5 bases). This CDR3 is built from 15 residues. Germline values: CDR1 GTSNPN, CDR2 SVGIG (reference sequence). The V end lost 2 bases, the J end lost 1 base, and 11 bases lay between the germline ends. The full variable domain, its missing parts supplied by reference TRBV30 and TRBJ2-2, is SQTIHQWPATLVQPVGSPLSLECTVEGTSNPNLYWYRQAAGRGLQLLFYSVGIGQISSEVPQNLSASRPQDRQFILSSKKLLLSDSGFYLCAWSRGSVNTGELFFGEGSRLTVL.

The CDR3 is CSVPVAGGVQETQYF. In DNA, the CDR3 is TGCAGCGTCCCCGTAGCGGGGGGCGTCCAAGAGACCCAGTACTTC. V and J are TRBV29-1 and TRBJ2-5; 10 bases match TRBD2. CDR1 and CDR2 (germline): SQVTM, ANQGSEA. There are 15 residues in the CDR3. The J segment lost 1 base and the V segment lost 6 bases, leaving 8 bases of the junction unmatched.

CDR3: CASSQGPARGFSTDTQYF. DNA for the CDR3: TGCGCCAGCAGCCAAGGACCAGCGCGGGGGTTCAGCACAGATACGCAGTATTTT. The rearrangement links TRBV4-3 to TRBJ2-3; 7 bases line up with TRBD2. The germline V gene encodes CDR1 LGHNA and CDR2 YSLEER. The trim removed 1 base at V and 0 bases at J, leaving 10 bases unmatched. This CDR3 comprises 18 residues.

The CDR3 bases are TGCGCCAGCAGCCCTGTCACAGGGTCCAACTACGAGCAGTACTTC. Translation: CASSPVTGSNYEQYF. The chain recombines TRBV4-3 with TRBJ2-7, with D possibly being TRBD1 (6 bases). Trimming took off 4 bases at V and 3 bases at J, with 16 bases between the two ends. The CDR3 contains 15 residues. CDR1 is LGHNA, CDR2 YSLEER, per germline.

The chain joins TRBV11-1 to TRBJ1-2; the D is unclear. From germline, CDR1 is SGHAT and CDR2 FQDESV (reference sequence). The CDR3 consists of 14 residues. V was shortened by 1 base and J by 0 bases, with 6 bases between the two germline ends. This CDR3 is CASSLDSANYGYTF. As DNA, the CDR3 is TGTGCCAGCAGCTTAGATTCAGCTAACTATGGCTACACCTTC.

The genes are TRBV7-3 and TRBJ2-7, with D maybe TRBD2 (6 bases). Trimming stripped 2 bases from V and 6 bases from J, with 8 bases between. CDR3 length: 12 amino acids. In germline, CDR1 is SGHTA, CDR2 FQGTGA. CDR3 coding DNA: TGTGCCAGCAGCTTAGGAGGGACCGAGCAGTACTTC. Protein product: CASSLGGTEQYF.

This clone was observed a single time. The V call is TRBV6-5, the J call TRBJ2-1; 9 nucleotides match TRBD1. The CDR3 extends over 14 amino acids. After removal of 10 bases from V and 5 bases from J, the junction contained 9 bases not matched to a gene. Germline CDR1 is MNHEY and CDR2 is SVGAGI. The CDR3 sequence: CATDTGGADNEQFF. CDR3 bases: TGTGCCACCGATACAGGGGGCGCTGACAATGAGCAGTTCTTC.

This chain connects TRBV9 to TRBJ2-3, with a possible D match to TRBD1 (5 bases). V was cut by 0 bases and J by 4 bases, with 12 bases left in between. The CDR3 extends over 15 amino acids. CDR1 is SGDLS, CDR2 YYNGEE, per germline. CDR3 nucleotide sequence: TGTGCCAGCAGCGTAGTAGTAGGGGCTGCAGATACGCAGTATTTT. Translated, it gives CASSVVVGAADTQYF.

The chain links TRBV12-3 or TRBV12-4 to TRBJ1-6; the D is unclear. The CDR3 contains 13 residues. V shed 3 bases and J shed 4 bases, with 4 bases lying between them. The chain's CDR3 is CASSFEYNSPLHF. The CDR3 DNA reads TGTGCCAGCAGTTTTGAGTATAATTCACCCCTCCACTTT.

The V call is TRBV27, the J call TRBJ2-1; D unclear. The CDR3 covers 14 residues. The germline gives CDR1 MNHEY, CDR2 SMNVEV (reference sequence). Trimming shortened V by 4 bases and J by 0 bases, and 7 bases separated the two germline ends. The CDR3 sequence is CASSSQDSYNEQFF. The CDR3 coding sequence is TGTGCCAGCAGTTCACAAGACTCCTACAATGAGCAGTTCTTC.

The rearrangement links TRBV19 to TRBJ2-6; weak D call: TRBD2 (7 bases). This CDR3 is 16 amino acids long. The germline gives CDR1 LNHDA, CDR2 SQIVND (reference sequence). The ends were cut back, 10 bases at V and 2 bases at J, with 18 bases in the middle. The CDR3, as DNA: TGTGCCACGGGGGGCCAGGGAGACACTGGGGCCAACGTCCTGACTTTC. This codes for CATGGQGDTGANVLTF.

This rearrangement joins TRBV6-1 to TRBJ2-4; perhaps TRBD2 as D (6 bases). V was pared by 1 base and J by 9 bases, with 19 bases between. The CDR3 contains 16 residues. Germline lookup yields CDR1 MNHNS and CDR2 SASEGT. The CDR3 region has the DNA TGTGCCAGCAGTGAAGGGGGCGGAGGGAATTTTGGCATTCAGTACTTC. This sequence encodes CASSEGGGGNFGIQYF.

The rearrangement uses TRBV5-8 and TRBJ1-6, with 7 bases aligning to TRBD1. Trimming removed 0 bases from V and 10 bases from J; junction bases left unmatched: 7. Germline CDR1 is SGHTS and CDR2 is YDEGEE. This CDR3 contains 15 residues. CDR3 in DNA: TGTGCCAGCAGCTTGGTTACAGGGGTTAGCTCACCCCTCCACTTT. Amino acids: CASSLVTGVSSPLHF.

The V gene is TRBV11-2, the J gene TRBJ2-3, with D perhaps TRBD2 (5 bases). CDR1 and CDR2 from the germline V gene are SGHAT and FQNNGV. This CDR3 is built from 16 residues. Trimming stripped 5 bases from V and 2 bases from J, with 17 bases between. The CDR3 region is CASSRGTRVLTDTQYF. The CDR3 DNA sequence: TGTGCCAGCAGCCGGGGTACTCGCGTCCTCACAGATACGCAGTATTTT.

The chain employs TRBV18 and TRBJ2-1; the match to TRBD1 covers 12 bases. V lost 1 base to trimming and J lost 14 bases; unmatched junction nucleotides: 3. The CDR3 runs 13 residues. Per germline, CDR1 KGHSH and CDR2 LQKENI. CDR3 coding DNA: TGTGCCAGCTCACCACGGGACAGGGGGCTCGAGTTCTTC. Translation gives CASSPRDRGLEFF.

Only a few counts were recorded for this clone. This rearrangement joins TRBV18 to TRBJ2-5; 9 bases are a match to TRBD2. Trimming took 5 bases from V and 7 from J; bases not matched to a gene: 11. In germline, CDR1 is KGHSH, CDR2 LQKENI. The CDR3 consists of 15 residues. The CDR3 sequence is CASSSEAGGRVTQYF. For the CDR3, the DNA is TGTGCCAGCTCATCCGAAGCGGGGGGAAGGGTGACCCAGTACTTC.

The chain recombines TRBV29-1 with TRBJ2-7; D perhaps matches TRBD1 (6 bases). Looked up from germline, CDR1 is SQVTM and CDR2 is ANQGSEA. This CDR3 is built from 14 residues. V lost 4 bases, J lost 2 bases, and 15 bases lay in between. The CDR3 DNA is TGCAGCGTTGCGGAGCAGGGGAGAACCTACGAGCAGTACTTC. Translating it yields CSVAEQGRTYEQYF.

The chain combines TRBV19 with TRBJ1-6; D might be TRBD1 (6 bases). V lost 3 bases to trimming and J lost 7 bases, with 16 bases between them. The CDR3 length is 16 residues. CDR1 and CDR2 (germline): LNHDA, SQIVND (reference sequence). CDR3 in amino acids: CASSISPGAENSPLHF. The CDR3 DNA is TGTGCCAGTAGTATTTCCCCAGGGGCGGAAAATTCACCCCTCCACTTT.

The CDR3 DNA follows: TGTGCCAGCAGCCGAGGGACAGGGGGCCAGTACGAGCAGTACTTC. Its protein is CASSRGTGGQYEQYF. The J gene is TRBJ2-7, the V gene TRBV5-4; 12 bases are a match to TRBD1. There are 15 residues in the CDR3. CDR1 is SGHNT and CDR2 is YYREEE in the germline V gene (reference sequence). J lost 4 bases, V lost 4 bases, and 6 bases had no gene match.

The DNA of the CDR3 is TGTGCCATCAGAAAGGACTCATGGGGCACTGAAGCTTTCTTT. It translates to CAIRKDSWGTEAFF. This chain links TRBV10-3 with TRBJ1-1, with no clear D. Germline values: CDR1 ENHRY, CDR2 SYGVKD. CDR3 length: 14 amino acids. Trimming took off 6 bases at V and 4 bases at J, with 15 bases between the two ends.

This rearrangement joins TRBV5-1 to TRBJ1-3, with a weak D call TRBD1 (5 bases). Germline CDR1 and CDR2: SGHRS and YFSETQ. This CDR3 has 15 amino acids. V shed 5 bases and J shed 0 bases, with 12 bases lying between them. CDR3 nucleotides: TGCGCCAGCAGACCGACAGCTAACTCTGGAAACACCATATATTTT. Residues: CASRPTANSGNTIYF.